This is a list of T cell receptor beta chains from one sample in a study of T cell repertoires in cytomegalovirus infection. TCRdb reprocessed the reads with MiXCR, giving one entry per CDR3 protein. The data show about 450,000 distinct CDR3 sequences, 31% seen once. The sample consisted of PBMCs. These receptors all stem from a human donor in good health (CMV status not recorded). Some clones in this sample may be carry-over from other donors' samples. Each CDR3 is given with its conserved first and last residue. A D gene is named only where the DNA matches it firmly. Size is omitted from some rows. Given values are once, few, many or a class for expanded clones.

TGTGCCAGCAGCTTCAGGGGACTAGCGGGGGGCCAAGAGACCCAGTACTTC | CASSFRGLAGGQETQYF | TRBJ2-5 | TRBV7-2 | TRBD2 | many
TGTGCCAGCAGCTTAGGGACAGACGTGAACGGGGAGCTGTTTTTT | CASSLGTDVNGELFF | TRBJ2-2 | TRBV7-2 | . | many
TGTGCCAGCAGTTACTCGAGGTTCCAAGAGACCCAGTACTTC | CASSYSRFQETQYF | TRBJ2-5 | TRBV6-5 | . | few
TGTGCCACTAACAGTATTGATAGCAATCAGCCCCAGCATTTT | CATNSIDSNQPQHF | TRBJ1-5 | TRBV19 | . | .
TGTGCCACCAGTGACCCCGGGACCGGCTCTGGAAACACCATATATTTT | CATSDPGTGSGNTIYF | TRBJ1-3 | TRBV24-1 | . | .
TGCAGCGGTACAGGGGATTGGTATGGCTACACCTTC | CSGTGDWYGYTF | TRBJ1-2 | TRBV29-1 | TRBD1 | once
TGTGCCAGCAGTTTTTCAGGGTTCGCTGAAGCTTTCTTT | CASSFSGFAEAFF | TRBJ1-1 | TRBV12-3/TRBV12-4 | . | few
TGTGCCAGCAGCTTAACCGCGGGGACAGGGGTCACTGATTCACCCCCCCACTTT | CASSLTAGTGVTDSPPHF | TRBJ1-6 | TRBV7-8 | TRBD1 | .
TGTGCCAGCAGCTTAGTTTCCGGGGGCAAACTAGCCAAAAACATTCAGTACTTC | CASSLVSGGKLAKNIQYF | TRBJ2-4 | TRBV7-2 | . | many
TGTGCCAGCAGTGAATATCAGGGTACGAACACTGAAGCTTTCTTT | CASSEYQGTNTEAFF | TRBJ1-1 | TRBV25-1 | . | many
TGTGCCAGCAGTGGGGCTCAGCCCCAGCATTTT | CASSGAQPQHF | TRBJ1-5 | TRBV6-1 | . | few
TGCGCCAGCAGTGAGTCCATGTACGAGCAGTACTTC | CASSESMYEQYF | TRBJ2-7 | TRBV10-2 | . | .
TGTGCCAGCAGCTTAGCCCCCGGGGGGAATGAGGAGCAGTTCTTC | CASSLAPGGNEEQFF | TRBJ2-1 | TRBV7-6 | TRBD2 | many
TGTGCCAGTAGTATTTCGACTAGCGGCGGCACCGGGGAGCTGTTTTTT | CASSISTSGGTGELFF | TRBJ2-2 | TRBV19 | TRBD2 | .
TGTGCCAGCAGCCCAAGCCGAGACAGGGGTCGCACTGAAGCTTTCTTT | CASSPSRDRGRTEAFF | TRBJ1-1 | TRBV7-2 | TRBD1 | .
TGTGCCAGCAGTTATGACTCCACTGGACCCTATGGCTACACCTTC | CASSYDSTGPYGYTF | TRBJ1-2 | TRBV6-2/TRBV6-3 | . | few